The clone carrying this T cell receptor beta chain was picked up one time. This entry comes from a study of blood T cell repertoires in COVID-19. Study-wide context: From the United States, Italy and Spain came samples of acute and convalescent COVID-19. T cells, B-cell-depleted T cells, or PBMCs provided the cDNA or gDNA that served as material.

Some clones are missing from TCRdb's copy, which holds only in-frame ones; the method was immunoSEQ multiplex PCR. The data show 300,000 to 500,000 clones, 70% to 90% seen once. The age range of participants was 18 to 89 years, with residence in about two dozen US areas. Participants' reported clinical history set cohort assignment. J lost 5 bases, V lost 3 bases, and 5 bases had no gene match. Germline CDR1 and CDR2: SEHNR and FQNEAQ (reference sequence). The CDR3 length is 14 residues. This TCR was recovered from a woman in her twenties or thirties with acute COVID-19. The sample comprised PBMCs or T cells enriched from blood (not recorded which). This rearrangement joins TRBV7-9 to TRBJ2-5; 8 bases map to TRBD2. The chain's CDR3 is CASSFLGLAETQYF. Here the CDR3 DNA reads TGTGCCAGCAGCTTTTTAGGACTAGCCGAGACCCAGTACTTC.